Below, 15 T cell receptor beta chains from the same sample are listed, as sequenced in a study of T cells in Graves' hyperthyroidism and ophthalmopathy. Using RNA transcripts as the source, TCR beta CDR3 regions were amplified. First-round RT-PCR with HTBI primers amplified the TCR CDR3 region. TCRdb redid the calling of the multiplex PCR reads with MiXCR, one entry per CDR3 protein. The repertoire holds a few hundred thousand distinct CDR3 sequences, with around 18% as singletons. The sample consisted of blood. Every receptor here comes from a young man with Graves' ophthalmopathy.

This clonotype appeared many times. The chain combines TRBV19 with TRBJ2-3, with 13 positions matching TRBD2. CDR3 length equals 15 residues. The ends lost 7 bases at V and 6 bases at J; junction bases unmatched: 7. The germline V gene encodes CDR1 LNHDA and CDR2 SQIVND (reference sequence). This CDR3 reads CASTPGTSGADTQYF. CDR3 nucleotides: TGTGCCAGTACGCCCGGGACTAGCGGGGCGGATACGCAGTATTTT.

The sample holds many counts of this clonotype. This sequence joins TRBV7-9 and TRBJ2-7; D ambiguous. V was cut by 3 bases and J by 0 bases, with 9 bases left in between. Germline V gene sequence: CDR1 SEHNR, CDR2 FQNEAQ (reference sequence). The CDR3 is made up of 14 amino acids. The CDR3 region has the DNA TGTGCCAGCAGCTTCGACCCTAGCTCCTACGAGCAGTACTTC. Amino acids: CASSFDPSSYEQYF. Full variable domain (missing parts from reference TRBV7-9 and TRBJ2-7): DTGVSQNPRHKITKRGQNVTFRCDPISEHNRLYWYRQTLGQGPEFLTYFQNEAQLEKSRLLSDRFSAERPKGSFSTLEIQRTEQGDSAMYLCASSFDPSSYEQYFGPGTRLTVT.

This clonotype was observed at least ten times. J is TRBJ2-3 and V is TRBV28; either TRBD1 or TRBD2 may supply D (6 bases each). V lost 2 bases and J lost 4, with 16 bases in between. This CDR3 contains 16 residues. Germline-derived CDR1 and CDR2 are MDHEN and SYDVKM. CDR3 in DNA: TGTGCCAGCAGTTTAGCCCTCGGGGGCCTGCCAGATACGCAGTATTTT. Protein: CASSLALGGLPDTQYF. The full variable domain, its missing parts supplied by reference TRBV28 and TRBJ2-3, is DVKVTQSSRYLVKRTGEKVFLECVQDMDHENMFWYRQDPGLGLRLIYFSYDVKMKEKGDIPEGYSVSREKKERFSLILESASTNQTSMYLCASSLALGGLPDTQYFGPGTRLTVL.

This clonotype was seen repeatedly, ten times or more. The CDR3 sequence: CASSQSGGGYEQYF. The CDR3 coding sequence is TGTGCCAGCAGTCAAAGCGGGGGAGGTTACGAGCAGTACTTC. V usage is TRBV28 and J usage is TRBJ2-7, with 8 bases lining up with TRBD2. V dropped 5 bases and J dropped 4; count of bases not matched to a gene: 7. The CDR3 length is 14 residues. Germline V gene sequence: CDR1 MDHEN, CDR2 SYDVKM.

This clonotype was observed a handful of times. V is TRBV28 and J is TRBJ2-7; D is possibly TRBD1 or TRBD2 (6 bases each). Germline CDR1 and CDR2: MDHEN and SYDVKM. V lost 9 bases and J lost 4, with 13 bases in between. The CDR3 sequence is 12 residues long. The CDR3, as DNA: TGTGCCAGGGGGGGTCAGGGGTACGAGCAGTACTTC. Its translation: CARGGQGYEQYF.

In this sample, this clonotype turned up a few times. The rearrangement uses TRBV2 and TRBJ2-3; 8 bases fit TRBD1. Germline V CDR1 and CDR2: SNHLY, FYNNEI. This CDR3 has 18 amino acids. Trimming at V came to 6 bases and at J to 0 bases, leaving 14 bases not matched to a gene. CDR3 sequence: CASSAHRDRLDSTDTQYF. CDR3 nucleotide sequence: TGTGCCAGCAGCGCCCACCGGGACAGGCTAGATAGCACAGATACGCAGTATTTT. The variable domain in full, completed from reference TRBV2 and TRBJ2-3, reads EPEVTQTPSHQVTQMGQEVILRCVPISNHLYFYWYRQILGQKVEFLVSFYNNEISEKSEIFDDQFSVERPDGSNFTLKIRSTKLEDSAMYFCASSAHRDRLDSTDTQYFGPGTRLTVL.

The chain employs TRBV27 and TRBJ2-5; a weak D match, TRBD2 (5 bases). CDR1 and CDR2 from the germline V gene are MNHEY and SMNVEV (reference sequence). Trimming took 0 bases from V and 5 from J, leaving 10 bases between them. This CDR3 region has 14 residues. The CDR3 here is CASSLSLASETQYF. The CDR3 nucleotides read TGTGCCAGCAGTTTATCTTTAGCGTCGGAGACCCAGTACTTC.

The chain combines TRBV27 with TRBJ2-5; no firm D call. The CDR3 loop spans 9 amino acids. Deletions cut 6 bases from V and 11 bases from J, with 7 bases between. Per germline, CDR1 MNHEY and CDR2 SMNVEV (reference sequence). The DNA of the CDR3 is TGTGCCAGCAGACAAAAACAGTACTTC. It specifies CASRQKQYF.

This chain connects TRBV6-2 or TRBV6-3 to TRBJ2-5; tentative D call: TRBD2 (7 bases). Trimming shortened V by 7 bases and J by 0 bases, and 15 bases separated the two germline ends. Germline-derived CDR1 and CDR2 are MNHEY and SVGEGT. This CDR3 spans 15 amino acids. CDR3 loop: CASTPGGANQETQYF. In DNA form, the CDR3 reads TGTGCCAGCACCCCGGGGGGCGCTAACCAAGAGACCCAGTACTTC.

V is TRBV19 and J is TRBJ2-1; TRBD1 is a possible D gene (7 bases). The length of the CDR3 is 14 residues. Per the germline V gene, CDR1 is LNHDA and CDR2 is SQIVND (reference sequence). The ends were cut back, 2 bases at V and 10 bases at J, with 15 bases in the middle. CDR3 amino acids: CASSIMEGAGEQFF. As DNA, the CDR3 is TGTGCCAGTAGTATAATGGAGGGGGCAGGAGAGCAGTTCTTC.

This clonotype was counted ten times or more. V usage is TRBV6-2 or TRBV6-3 and J usage is TRBJ2-5; TRBD2 aligns across 8 bases. The CDR3 contains 14 residues. From germline, CDR1 is MNHEY and CDR2 SVGEGT. Trimming at V came to 4 bases and at J to 5 bases, leaving 6 bases not matched to a gene. CDR3 sequence reads: CASSFGGARETQYF. As DNA, the CDR3 is TGTGCCAGCAGTTTCGGGGGGGCCAGGGAGACCCAGTACTTC.

This clonotype was picked up many times. The rearrangement joins TRBV2 to TRBJ1-1; no definite D call. CDR1 and CDR2 from the germline V gene are SNHLY and FYNNEI. The CDR3 extends over 13 amino acids. The germline V and J ends were trimmed by 10 bases and 0 bases, with 12 bases remaining between them. This CDR3 is CATEYPLNTEAFF. CDR3 DNA: TGTGCCACCGAATACCCCCTGAACACTGAAGCTTTCTTT.

This clonotype was detected only a few times. The chain carries TRBV24-1 and TRBJ2-5, with D perhaps TRBD1 (5 bases). This CDR3 contains 16 residues. The V gene's germline CDR1 is KGHDR and CDR2 SFDVKD. The V end lost 4 bases, the J end lost 4 bases, and 18 bases lay between the germline ends. The DNA for the CDR3 is TGTGCCACCAGTGACCCCCGCCCCCCTGGGGCAGAGACCCAGTACTTC. It yields the protein CATSDPRPPGAETQYF.

This clonotype was observed at least ten times. V gene TRBV6-1 combines with J gene TRBJ2-1; 12 bases fit TRBD2. Germline CDR1 reads MNHNS; CDR2 reads SASEGT. The J segment lost 3 bases and the V segment lost 8 bases, leaving 8 bases of the junction unmatched. CDR3 size: 16 residues. The CDR3 spells CASAMTSGGDYNEQFF. DNA for the CDR3: TGTGCCAGCGCGATGACTAGCGGGGGTGACTACAATGAGCAGTTCTTC.

This clonotype has more than one count but fewer than ten. The genes are TRBV11-1 and TRBJ1-1; D gene unclear. The germline V gene encodes CDR1 SGHAT and CDR2 FQDESV (reference sequence). CDR3 length equals 13 residues. Trimming took off 4 bases at V and 1 base at J, with 7 bases between the two ends. CDR3 protein: CASSSFRNTEAFF. DNA for the CDR3: TGTGCCAGCAGCTCTTTTAGGAACACTGAAGCTTTCTTT.